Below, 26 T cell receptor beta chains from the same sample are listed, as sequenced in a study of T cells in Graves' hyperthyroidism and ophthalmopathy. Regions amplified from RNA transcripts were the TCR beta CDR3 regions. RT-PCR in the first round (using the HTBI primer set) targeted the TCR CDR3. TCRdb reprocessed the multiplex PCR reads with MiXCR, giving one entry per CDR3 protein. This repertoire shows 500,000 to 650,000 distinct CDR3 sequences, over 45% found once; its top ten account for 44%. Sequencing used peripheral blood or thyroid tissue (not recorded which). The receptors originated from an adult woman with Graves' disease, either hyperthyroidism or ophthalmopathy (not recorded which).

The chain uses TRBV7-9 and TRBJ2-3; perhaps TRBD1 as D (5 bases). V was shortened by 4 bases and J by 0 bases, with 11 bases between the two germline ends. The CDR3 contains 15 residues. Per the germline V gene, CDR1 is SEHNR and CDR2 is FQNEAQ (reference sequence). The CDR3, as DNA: TGTGCCAGCAGCTCTCGACAGCCTAGCACAGATACGCAGTATTTT. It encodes CASSSRQPSTDTQYF. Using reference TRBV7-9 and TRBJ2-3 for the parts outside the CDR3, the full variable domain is DTGVSQNPRHKITKRGQNVTFRCDPISEHNRLYWYRQTLGQGPEFLTYFQNEAQLEKSRLLSDRFSAERPKGSFSTLEIQRTEQGDSAMYLCASSSRQPSTDTQYFGPGTRLTVL.

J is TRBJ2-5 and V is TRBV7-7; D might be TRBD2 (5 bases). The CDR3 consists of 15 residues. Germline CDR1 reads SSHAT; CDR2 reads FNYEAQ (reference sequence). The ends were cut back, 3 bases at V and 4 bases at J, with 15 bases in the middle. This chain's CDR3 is CASSLRTSRGETQYF. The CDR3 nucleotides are TGTGCCAGCAGCTTGAGGACTTCCCGGGGAGAGACCCAGTACTTC.

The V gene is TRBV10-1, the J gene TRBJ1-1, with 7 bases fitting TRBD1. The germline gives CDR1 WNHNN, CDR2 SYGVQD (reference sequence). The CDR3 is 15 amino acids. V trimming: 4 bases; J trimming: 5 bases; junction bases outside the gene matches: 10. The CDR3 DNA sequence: TGCGCCAGCAGTGCGATAGGGGGCGTTGATACTGAAGCTTTCTTT. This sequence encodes CASSAIGGVDTEAFF.

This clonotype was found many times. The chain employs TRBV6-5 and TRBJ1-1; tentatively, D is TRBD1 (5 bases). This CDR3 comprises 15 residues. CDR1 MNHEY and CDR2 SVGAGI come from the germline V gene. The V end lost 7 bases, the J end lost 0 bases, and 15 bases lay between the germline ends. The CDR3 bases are TGTGCCAGCACCGCACGGGGGGTCATGAACACTGAAGCTTTCTTT. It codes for CASTARGVMNTEAFF.

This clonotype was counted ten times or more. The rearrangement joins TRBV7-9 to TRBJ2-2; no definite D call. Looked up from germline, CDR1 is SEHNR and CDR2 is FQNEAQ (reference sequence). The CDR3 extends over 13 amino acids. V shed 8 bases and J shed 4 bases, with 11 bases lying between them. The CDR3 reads CASPQTRTGELFF. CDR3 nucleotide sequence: TGTGCCAGCCCTCAGACTCGCACCGGGGAGCTGTTTTTT.

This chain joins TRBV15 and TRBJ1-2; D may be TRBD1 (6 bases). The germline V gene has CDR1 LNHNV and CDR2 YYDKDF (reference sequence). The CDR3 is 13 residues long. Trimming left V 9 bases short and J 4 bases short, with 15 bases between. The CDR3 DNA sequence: TGTGCCACTGATACAGGGCGGAGCTATGGCTACACCTTC. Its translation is CATDTGRSYGYTF.

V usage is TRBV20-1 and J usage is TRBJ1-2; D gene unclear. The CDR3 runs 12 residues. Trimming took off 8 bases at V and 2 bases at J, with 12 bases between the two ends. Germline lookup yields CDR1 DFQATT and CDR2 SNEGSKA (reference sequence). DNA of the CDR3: TGCAGTCCCACCGTAGGGAACTATGGCTACACCTTC. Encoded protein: CSPTVGNYGYTF.

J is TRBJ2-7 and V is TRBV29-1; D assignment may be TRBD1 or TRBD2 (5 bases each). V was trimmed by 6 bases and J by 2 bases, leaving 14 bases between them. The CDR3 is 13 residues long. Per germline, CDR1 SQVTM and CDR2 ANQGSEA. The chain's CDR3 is CSVEKGPTYEQYF. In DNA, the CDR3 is TGCAGCGTCGAAAAGGGACCGACCTACGAGCAGTACTTC.

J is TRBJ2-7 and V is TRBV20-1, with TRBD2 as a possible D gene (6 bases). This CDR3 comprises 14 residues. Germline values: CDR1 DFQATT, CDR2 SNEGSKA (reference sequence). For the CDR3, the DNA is TGCATTGCCACCTCACCCCTTAGCGGCTACGAGCAGTACTTC. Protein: CIATSPLSGYEQYF.

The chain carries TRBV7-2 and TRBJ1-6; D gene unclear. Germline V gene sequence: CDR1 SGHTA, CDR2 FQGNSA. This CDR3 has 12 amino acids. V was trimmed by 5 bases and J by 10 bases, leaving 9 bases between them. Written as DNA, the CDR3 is TGTGCCAGCAGCACCCGGGAGTCACCCCTCCACTTT. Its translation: CASSTRESPLHF.

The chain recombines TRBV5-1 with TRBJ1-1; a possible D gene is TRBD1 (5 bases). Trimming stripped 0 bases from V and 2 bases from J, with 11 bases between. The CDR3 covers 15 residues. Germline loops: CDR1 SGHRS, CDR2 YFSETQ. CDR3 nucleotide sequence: TGCGCCAGCAGCTTGGCCGGCGGGGGAAACACTGAAGCTTTCTTT. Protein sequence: CASSLAGGGNTEAFF.

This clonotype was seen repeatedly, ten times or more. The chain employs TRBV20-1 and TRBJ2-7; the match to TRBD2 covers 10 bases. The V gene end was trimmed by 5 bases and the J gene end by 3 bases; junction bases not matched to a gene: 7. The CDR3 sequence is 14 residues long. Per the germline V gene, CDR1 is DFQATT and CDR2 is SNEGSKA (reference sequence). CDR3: CSASAGTSVYEQYF. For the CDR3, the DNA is TGCAGTGCTTCGGCCGGGACTAGCGTCTACGAGCAGTACTTC.

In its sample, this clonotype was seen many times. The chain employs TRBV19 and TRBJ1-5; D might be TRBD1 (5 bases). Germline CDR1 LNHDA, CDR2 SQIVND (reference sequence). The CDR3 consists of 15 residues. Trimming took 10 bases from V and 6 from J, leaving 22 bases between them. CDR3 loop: CATLNRGATGQPQHF. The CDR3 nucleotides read TGTGCCACATTAAACCGGGGCGCGACGGGTCAGCCCCAGCATTTT.

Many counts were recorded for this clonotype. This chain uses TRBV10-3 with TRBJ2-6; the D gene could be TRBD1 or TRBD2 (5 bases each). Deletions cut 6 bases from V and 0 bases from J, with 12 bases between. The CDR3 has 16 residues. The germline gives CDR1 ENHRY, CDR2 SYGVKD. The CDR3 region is CAISAMGVSGANVLTF. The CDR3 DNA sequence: TGTGCCATCAGCGCGATGGGGGTCTCTGGGGCCAACGTCCTGACTTTC.

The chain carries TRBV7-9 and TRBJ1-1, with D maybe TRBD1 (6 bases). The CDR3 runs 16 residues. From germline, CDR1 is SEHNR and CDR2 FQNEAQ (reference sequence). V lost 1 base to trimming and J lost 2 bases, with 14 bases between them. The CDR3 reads CASSLGARTANTEAFF. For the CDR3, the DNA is TGTGCCAGCAGCTTAGGCGCCCGGACAGCCAACACTGAAGCTTTCTTT.

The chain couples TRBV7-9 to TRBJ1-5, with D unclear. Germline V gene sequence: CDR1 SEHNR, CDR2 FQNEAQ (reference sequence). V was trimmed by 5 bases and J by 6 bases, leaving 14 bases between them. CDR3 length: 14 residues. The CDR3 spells CASSQDVGSQPQHF. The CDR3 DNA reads TGTGCCAGCAGCCAAGATGTGGGAAGTCAGCCCCAGCATTTT.

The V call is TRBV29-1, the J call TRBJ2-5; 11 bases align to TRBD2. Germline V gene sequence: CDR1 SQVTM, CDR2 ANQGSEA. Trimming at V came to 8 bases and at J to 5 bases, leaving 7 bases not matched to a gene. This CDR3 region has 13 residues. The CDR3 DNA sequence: TGCAGCTTAGGTAGCGGGAGGGTGGAGACCCAGTACTTC. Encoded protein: CSLGSGRVETQYF.

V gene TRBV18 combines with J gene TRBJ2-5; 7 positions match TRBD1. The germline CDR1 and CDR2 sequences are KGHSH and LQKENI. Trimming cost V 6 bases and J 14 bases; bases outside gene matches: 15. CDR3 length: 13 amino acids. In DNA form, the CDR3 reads TGTGCCAGCTCTACGACCGAGACAGGGAATTTTTACTTC. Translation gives CASSTTETGNFYF.

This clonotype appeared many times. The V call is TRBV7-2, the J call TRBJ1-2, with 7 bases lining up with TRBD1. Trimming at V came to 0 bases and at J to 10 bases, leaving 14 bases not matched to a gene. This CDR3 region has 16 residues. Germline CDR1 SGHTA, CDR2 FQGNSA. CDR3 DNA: TGTGCCAGCAGCTTAGCGGCAAACAGGGGAATCGCGGCCTACACCTTC. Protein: CASSLAANRGIAAYTF.

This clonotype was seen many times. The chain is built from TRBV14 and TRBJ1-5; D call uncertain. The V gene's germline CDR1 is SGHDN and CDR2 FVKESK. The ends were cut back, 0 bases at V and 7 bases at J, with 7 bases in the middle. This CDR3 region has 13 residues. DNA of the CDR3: TGTGCCAGCAGCCAAGATCTTGGGCAGCCCCAGCATTTT. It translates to CASSQDLGQPQHF.

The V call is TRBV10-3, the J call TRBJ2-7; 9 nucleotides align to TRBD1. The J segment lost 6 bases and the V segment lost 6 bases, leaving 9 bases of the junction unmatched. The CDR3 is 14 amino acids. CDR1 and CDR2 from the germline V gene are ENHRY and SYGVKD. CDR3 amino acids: CAISTVRQGGEQYF. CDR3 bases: TGTGCCATCAGCACAGTCAGACAGGGGGGCGAGCAGTACTTC.

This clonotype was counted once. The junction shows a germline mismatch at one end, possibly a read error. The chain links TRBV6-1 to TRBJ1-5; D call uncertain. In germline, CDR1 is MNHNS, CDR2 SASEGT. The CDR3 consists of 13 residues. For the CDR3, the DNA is TGTGCCATCAGTAAAGCGGGAGAAGAGACCCAGCATTTT. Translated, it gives CAISKAGEETQHF.

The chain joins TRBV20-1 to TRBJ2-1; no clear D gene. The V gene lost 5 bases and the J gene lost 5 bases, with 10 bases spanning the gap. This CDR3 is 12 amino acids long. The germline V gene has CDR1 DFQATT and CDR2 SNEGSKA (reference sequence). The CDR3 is CSAPAWDNEQFF. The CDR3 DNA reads TGCAGTGCTCCCGCCTGGGACAATGAGCAGTTCTTC.

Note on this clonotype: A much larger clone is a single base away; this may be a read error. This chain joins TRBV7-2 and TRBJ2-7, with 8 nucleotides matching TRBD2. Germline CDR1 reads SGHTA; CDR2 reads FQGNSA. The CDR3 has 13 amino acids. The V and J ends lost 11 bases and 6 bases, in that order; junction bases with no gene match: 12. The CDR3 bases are TGTGCCGGCCAACTCGGACTAGCCAGCGAGCAGTACTTC. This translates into CAGQLGLASEQYF.

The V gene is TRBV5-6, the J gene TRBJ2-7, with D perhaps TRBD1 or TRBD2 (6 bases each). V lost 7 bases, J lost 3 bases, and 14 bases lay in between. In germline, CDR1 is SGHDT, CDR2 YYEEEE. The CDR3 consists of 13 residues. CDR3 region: CASRGPRNYEQYF. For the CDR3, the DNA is TGTGCCAGCCGGGGGCCGCGGAACTACGAGCAGTACTTC.

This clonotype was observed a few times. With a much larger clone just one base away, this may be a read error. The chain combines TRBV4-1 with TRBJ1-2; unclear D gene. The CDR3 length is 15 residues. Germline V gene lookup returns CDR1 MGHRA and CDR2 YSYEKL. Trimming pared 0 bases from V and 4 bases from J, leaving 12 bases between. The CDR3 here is CASSQDRVQFYGYTF. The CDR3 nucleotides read TGCGCCAGCAGCCAAGATCGGGTACAGTTCTATGGCTACACCTTC.